What follows are 27 T cell receptor beta chains derived from one specimen sequenced in a study of cytomegalovirus exposure and HLA in healthy donors. Use of 60 Vbeta and 13 Jbeta primers characterized the PCR. Profiling relied on immunoSEQ multiplex PCR, and the TCRdb table lists in-frame clones only, not all of them. The sample gives approximately 160,000 clones, around 79% of which show up once; around 1.4% is in the top ten. The source material was PBMCs. The receptors derive from a man aged 18 to 29 in good health and CMV-seronegative.

The chain combines TRBV5-1 with TRBJ1-4, with 8 nucleotides matching TRBD1. From germline, CDR1 is SGHRS and CDR2 YFSETQ. This CDR3 spans 15 amino acids. The V and J ends lost 0 bases and 8 bases, in that order; junction bases with no gene match: 6. The CDR3 DNA follows: TGCGCCAGCAGCTTGGCGTCAGGGGGCAGCGAAAAACTGTTTTTT. Amino acid sequence: CASSLASGGSEKLFF.

The genes are TRBV15 and TRBJ2-6; 7 bases line up with TRBD1. V was pared by 5 bases and J by 3 bases, with 4 bases of the junction left unmatched. CDR3 size: 15 residues. Germline V lookup: CDR1 LNHNV, CDR2 YYDKDF (reference sequence). CDR3 coding DNA: TGTGCCACCAGCGATCGACAGGGTGGGGCCAACGTCCTGACTTTC. Protein: CATSDRQGGANVLTF.

Only one count was recorded for this clone. The chain carries TRBV10-2 and TRBJ2-3, with TRBD2 matching 8 bases. The V gene's germline CDR1 is WSHSY and CDR2 SAAADI. The trim removed 2 bases at V and 14 bases at J, leaving 12 bases unmatched. CDR3 length equals 14 residues. CDR3 nucleotides: TGCGCCAGCAGTGAGACCATCGGGGGGGGCTCGTGGTATTTT. It translates to CASSETIGGGSWYF.

This chain links TRBV19 with TRBJ1-5; the D gene is possibly TRBD1 (6 bases). Per the germline V gene, CDR1 is LNHDA and CDR2 is SQIVND (reference sequence). CDR3 length: 16 residues. The V end lost 2 bases, the J end lost 4 bases, and 15 bases lay between the germline ends. The chain's CDR3 is CASSISQGGGNQPQHF. The CDR3 nucleotides are TGTGCCAGTAGTATAAGCCAAGGGGGGGGGAATCAGCCCCAGCATTTT.

In its sample, this clone was seen once. The chain combines TRBV7-9 with TRBJ1-1; 10 nucleotides align to TRBD1. CDR1 is SEHNR and CDR2 is FQNEAQ in the germline V gene (reference sequence). J gave up 7 bases and V 5 bases, and 13 bases lay outside the gene matches. The CDR3 length is 16 residues. The CDR3 coding sequence is TGTGCCAGCAGCGCACGACAGGGGGCGGGAATGGATGAAGCTTTCTTT. Translation gives CASSARQGAGMDEAFF.

The rearrangement links TRBV18 to TRBJ1-1; TRBD1 matches 8 bases. The CDR3 sequence is 15 residues long. CDR1 and CDR2 (germline): KGHSH, LQKENI. Trimming cost V 4 bases and J 5 bases; bases outside gene matches: 9. The CDR3 coding sequence is TGTGCCAGCTCACTGGACAGGGCTGGGGGGACTGAAGCTTTCTTT. It codes for CASSLDRAGGTEAFF. The variable domain in full, completed from reference TRBV18 and TRBJ1-1, reads NAGVMQNPRHLVRRRGQEARLRCSPMKGHSHVYWYRQLPEEGLKFMVYLQKENIIDESGMPKERFSAEFPKEGPSILRIQQVVRGDSAAYFCASSLDRAGGTEAFFGQGTRLTVV.

V and J are TRBV9 and TRBJ2-2, with TRBD2 as a possible D gene (6 bases). V lost 0 bases and J lost 6, with 12 bases in between. This CDR3 has 15 residues. Germline V gene sequence: CDR1 SGDLS, CDR2 YYNGEE. Written as DNA, the CDR3 is TGTGCCAGCAGCGTAGTCGGAGGGGTTCCCGGGGAGCTGTTTTTT. Translation: CASSVVGGVPGELFF.

The rearrangement links TRBV18 to TRBJ1-2; 7 bases fit TRBD1. Germline V lookup: CDR1 KGHSH, CDR2 LQKENI. This CDR3 is built from 14 residues. Unmatched junction bases numbered 7, after V lost 4 bases and J lost 5 bases. The DNA of the CDR3 is TGTGCCAGCTCACGTGGGACAGAAGAATATGGCTACACCTTC. Translation gives CASSRGTEEYGYTF.

This chain uses TRBV6-5 with TRBJ1-1; D is unresolved. The V gene lost 7 bases and the J gene lost 1 base, with 13 bases spanning the gap. Germline-derived CDR1 and CDR2 are MNHEY and SVGAGI. The CDR3 has 14 residues. The CDR3 spells CASTQTEGNTEAFF. In nucleotides, the CDR3 is TGTGCCAGCACCCAGACTGAGGGGAACACTGAAGCTTTCTTT.

The chain recombines TRBV6-5 with TRBJ1-3; D uncertain. CDR3 length: 14 amino acids. Germline V gene sequence: CDR1 MNHEY, CDR2 SVGAGI. Between the trimmed V and J ends, which lost 0 bases and 2 bases, there was a span of 5 bases. In DNA, the CDR3 is TGTGCCAGCAGTTACTCCGGGGCTGGAAACACCATATATTTT. It encodes CASSYSGAGNTIYF.

The chain joins TRBV7-9 to TRBJ1-5; 8 positions match TRBD1. CDR1 SEHNR and CDR2 FQNEAQ come from the germline V gene (reference sequence). This CDR3 has 17 amino acids. V lost 5 bases, J lost 7 bases, and 16 bases stayed unmatched. The CDR3 DNA sequence: TGTGCCAGCAGCGCCGAGGGGGGGACAGGTAAAGGACAGCCCCAGCATTTT. It encodes CASSAEGGTGKGQPQHF. The variable domain in full, completed from reference TRBV7-9 and TRBJ1-5, reads DTGVSQNPRHKITKRGQNVTFRCDPISEHNRLYWYRQTLGQGPEFLTYFQNEAQLEKSRLLSDRFSAERPKGSFSTLEIQRTEQGDSAMYLCASSAEGGTGKGQPQHFGDGTRLSIL.

The gene calls are TRBV2 and TRBJ2-3; 14 nucleotides agree with TRBD2. V lost 10 bases and J lost 5; bases outside the gene matches: 5. The CDR3 is 14 residues long. Germline CDR1 is SNHLY and CDR2 is FYNNEI. CDR3 loop: CATPTSGREDTQYF. In nucleotides, the CDR3 is TGTGCCACCCCGACTAGCGGGAGGGAAGATACGCAGTATTTT.

The chain employs TRBV2 and TRBJ2-3; 9 bases match TRBD2. Germline V gives CDR1 SNHLY, CDR2 FYNNEI. V was pared by 4 bases and J by 11 bases, with 10 bases of the junction left unmatched. This CDR3 contains 14 residues. The CDR3 protein is CASSGMVAGVVQYF. The CDR3 nucleotides read TGTGCCAGCAGTGGAATGGTAGCGGGAGTCGTGCAGTATTTT.

This chain links TRBV5-1 with TRBJ2-3, with 10 bases lining up with TRBD2. Germline lookup yields CDR1 SGHRS and CDR2 YFSETQ. With V trimmed by 0 bases and J by 6 bases, 10 bases remained unmatched. The CDR3 is made up of 17 amino acids. The CDR3 region has the DNA TGCGCCAGCAGCTTGGCCGGACTAGCGGCCCTCCGGGATACGCAGTATTTT. Its protein product is CASSLAGLAALRDTQYF.

The chain joins TRBV5-1 to TRBJ1-6; 9 positions match TRBD1. The CDR3 sequence is 15 residues long. Germline CDR1 SGHRS, CDR2 YFSETQ. V lost 3 bases and J lost 8; bases outside the gene matches: 6. The CDR3 loop reads CASSSLTGGDSPLHF. The CDR3 coding sequence is TGCGCCAGCAGCTCGCTGACAGGGGGGGATTCACCCCTCCACTTT. Full variable domain (missing parts from reference TRBV5-1 and TRBJ1-6): KAGVTQTPRYLIKTRGQQVTLSCSPISGHRSVSWYQQTPGQGLQFLFEYFSETQRNKGNFPGRFSGRQFSNSRSEMNVSTLELGDSALYLCASSSLTGGDSPLHFGNGTRLTVT.

This chain joins TRBV6-5 and TRBJ1-2, with D uncertain. The CDR3 is 16 amino acids. Trimming removed 0 bases at V and 0 bases at J, with 11 bases between. Germline CDR1 MNHEY, CDR2 SVGAGI. The chain's CDR3 is CASSYSIQVSNYGYTF. The CDR3, as DNA: TGTGCCAGCAGTTACTCGATTCAGGTCTCTAACTATGGCTACACCTTC.

The chain couples TRBV19 to TRBJ1-1; 9 bases match TRBD1. From germline, CDR1 is LNHDA and CDR2 SQIVND (reference sequence). The trim removed 4 bases at V and 7 bases at J, leaving 4 bases unmatched. The CDR3 covers 13 residues. The CDR3 coding sequence is TGTGCCAGTAGTAGTACAGGGGGCGGTGAAGCTTTCTTT. Translating it yields CASSSTGGGEAFF.

This clone has just a few counts. This chain joins TRBV9 and TRBJ2-7; a possible D gene is TRBD1 (5 bases). The CDR3 is made up of 15 amino acids. The V end lost 0 bases, the J end lost 0 bases, and 10 bases lay between the germline ends. Germline CDR1 SGDLS, CDR2 YYNGEE. Here the CDR3 reads CASSVELGPSYEQYF. The CDR3 DNA follows: TGTGCCAGCAGCGTAGAGTTGGGGCCCTCCTACGAGCAGTACTTC.

This clone occurred once. The J gene is TRBJ2-2, the V gene TRBV9; 10 positions agree with TRBD2. Germline trimming cut 0 bases from V and 6 bases from J; bases unmatched to any gene: 5. The CDR3 runs 16 residues. Germline CDR1 and CDR2: SGDLS and YYNGEE. The CDR3 spells CASSVASGGYAGELFF. For the CDR3, the DNA is TGTGCCAGCAGCGTAGCTAGCGGGGGATACGCCGGGGAGCTGTTTTTT.

V gene TRBV6-4 combines with J gene TRBJ2-3; a weak D match, TRBD1 (6 bases). The CDR3 has 13 residues. Germline V gene data show CDR1 as MRHNA and CDR2 as SNTAGT. The V gene lost 3 bases and the J gene lost 4 bases, with 8 bases spanning the gap. For the CDR3, the DNA is TGTGCCAGCAGTGAACAGGGCGCAGATACGCAGTATTTT. It is translated as CASSEQGADTQYF.

The chain employs TRBV25-1 and TRBJ1-5; D is unresolved. The CDR3 runs 14 residues. Trimming left V 10 bases short and J 3 bases short, with 16 bases between. Per germline, CDR1 MGHDK and CDR2 SYGVNS. This CDR3 reads CATSDSGNNQPQHF. In DNA form, the CDR3 reads TGTGCCACCTCCGACTCGGGAAACAATCAGCCCCAGCATTTT.

This sequence joins TRBV7-2 and TRBJ2-1; TRBD2 matches 10 bases. Trimming at V came to 4 bases and at J to 12 bases, leaving 6 bases not matched to a gene. This CDR3 contains 13 residues. The germline V gene has CDR1 SGHTA and CDR2 FQGNSA. The CDR3 bases are TGTGCCAGCAGCTCTAGCGGGAGATTTTGGCAGTTCTTC. Translating gives CASSSSGRFWQFF.

V gene TRBV5-4 combines with J gene TRBJ2-1; 9 bases fit TRBD2. The CDR3 totals 15 residues. Germline-derived CDR1 and CDR2 are SGHNT and YYREEE (reference sequence). With 0 bases clipped from V and 4 bases from J, the junction kept 2 bases outside the gene matches. Here the CDR3 reads CASSLDSGRYNEQFF. The DNA of the CDR3 is TGTGCCAGCAGCTTGGATAGCGGGAGATACAATGAGCAGTTCTTC. Full variable domain (remainder filled in from reference TRBV5-4 and TRBJ2-1): ETGVTQSPTHLIKTRGQQVTLRCSSQSGHNTVSWYQQALGQGPQFIFQYYREEENGRGNFPPRFSGLQFPNYSSELNVNALELDDSALYLCASSLDSGRYNEQFFGPGTRLTVL.

The rearrangement links TRBV7-9 to TRBJ2-7; a weak D match, TRBD1 (6 bases). The CDR3 is made up of 13 amino acids. The germline V gene encodes CDR1 SEHNR and CDR2 FQNEAQ (reference sequence). V lost 3 bases and J 6 bases, leaving 12 bases between the germline ends. For the CDR3, the DNA is TGTGCCAGCAGCTTCCAGGGGCAGGGCGAGCAGTACTTC. Translation: CASSFQGQGEQYF.

J is TRBJ2-3 and V is TRBV11-2, with 7 bases identical to TRBD2. CDR3 length: 18 residues. V lost 7 bases to trimming and J lost 0 bases; unmatched junction nucleotides: 16. Germline CDR1 reads SGHAT; CDR2 reads FQNNGV. The DNA for the CDR3 is TGTGCCAGCAACACCAAAGGCGGGAGAGGGGCTAGCACAGATACGCAGTATTTT. Protein product: CASNTKGGRGASTDTQYF.

V and J are TRBV6-5 and TRBJ1-3; D is undetermined. The CDR3 sequence is 14 residues long. Trimming stripped 6 bases from V and 1 base from J, with 10 bases between. Germline V lookup: CDR1 MNHEY, CDR2 SVGAGI. Here the CDR3 reads CASSRGGSGNTIYF. DNA of the CDR3: TGTGCCAGCAGCCGGGGAGGGTCTGGAAACACCATATATTTT.

The genes are TRBV27 and TRBJ2-7; D is unclear. The CDR3 is 15 amino acids. Germline loops: CDR1 MNHEY, CDR2 SMNVEV (reference sequence). The V end lost 0 bases, the J end lost 3 bases, and 12 bases lay between the germline ends. The CDR3 bases are TGTGCCAGCAGTTTATCGTCCGGTTTTGTCTACGAGCAGTACTTC. This encodes CASSLSSGFVYEQYF.